A single sample is the source of the 13 T cell receptor beta chains below, sequenced in a study of cytomegalovirus exposure and HLA in healthy donors. The PCR had 60 Vbeta and 13 Jbeta primers. Profiled with immunoSEQ multiplex PCR; TCRdb holds only in-frame clones, not every one. The repertoire holds under 200,000 clones, with roughly 79% as singletons. The sequencing input was PBMCs. These receptors originate from a woman between 45 and 65 years old in good health and CMV-seronegative.

This clone has a single count. The chain is built from TRBV5-1 and TRBJ2-5; 7 bases fit TRBD2. Germline V gene data show CDR1 as SGHRS and CDR2 as YFSETQ. CDR3 length equals 16 residues. Trimming cost V 3 bases and J 5 bases; bases outside gene matches: 13. CDR3 residues: CASSYGTTQSLETQYF. The CDR3 coding sequence is TGCGCCAGCAGCTACGGGACTACCCAAAGTCTGGAGACCCAGTACTTC.

V and J are TRBV4-1 and TRBJ2-3; TRBD2 matches at 7 bases. From germline, CDR1 is MGHRA and CDR2 YSYEKL. V dropped 1 base and J dropped 8; count of bases not matched to a gene: 12. The length of the CDR3 is 16 residues. CDR3 DNA: TGCGCCAGCAGCCAAGGGGCGGGAGTCGTCTTGGGTACGCAGTATTTT. It specifies CASSQGAGVVLGTQYF.

A few counts support this clone. V usage is TRBV7-3 and J usage is TRBJ1-2; D is unresolved. Germline V gene data show CDR1 as SGHTA and CDR2 as FQGTGA. V lost 5 bases and J 8 bases, leaving 12 bases between the germline ends. CDR3 length: 12 residues. The CDR3 DNA follows: TGTGCCAGCAGCCTACCCGGGTTGGGCTACACCTTC. Its translation: CASSLPGLGYTF.

In DNA form, the CDR3 reads TGTGCCAGTAGTAAAGACAGGGGCGATACGCAGTATTTT. Encoded protein: CASSKDRGDTQYF. The chain combines TRBV19 with TRBJ2-3; 8 bases fit TRBD1. The germline V gene encodes CDR1 LNHDA and CDR2 SQIVND (reference sequence). This CDR3 spans 13 amino acids. J gave up 6 bases and V 4 bases, and 3 bases lay outside the gene matches.

The rearrangement uses TRBV29-1 and TRBJ2-1, with 8 bases identical to TRBD2. This CDR3 has 16 amino acids. V was clipped by 1 base and J by 0 bases; unmatched bases: 5. Germline-derived CDR1 and CDR2 are SQVTM and ANQGSEA. The CDR3 reads CSVEGERGSSYNEQFF. Written as DNA, the CDR3 is TGCAGCGTTGAAGGGGAGCGGGGGAGCTCCTACAATGAGCAGTTCTTC.

This chain uses TRBV5-4 with TRBJ2-7, with TRBD2 matching 9 bases. Germline trimming cut 1 base from V and 3 bases from J; bases unmatched to any gene: 8. The CDR3 is 16 residues long. CDR1 SGHNT and CDR2 YYREEE come from the germline V gene (reference sequence). CDR3 sequence: CASSLTASGAFYEQYF. The CDR3, as DNA: TGTGCCAGCAGCTTGACCGCTAGCGGGGCGTTCTACGAGCAGTACTTC.

This chain links TRBV28 with TRBJ1-1; D call uncertain. Germline CDR1 and CDR2: MDHEN and SYDVKM. This CDR3 comprises 14 residues. The germline V and J ends were trimmed by 3 bases and 0 bases, with 8 bases remaining between them. CDR3 bases: TGTGCCAGCAGTTTTGGAGACCTGAACACTGAAGCTTTCTTT. The encoded protein is CASSFGDLNTEAFF.

The rearrangement joins TRBV2 to TRBJ1-2; D gene unclear. V lost 4 bases and J lost 3, with 9 bases in between. The CDR3 is 13 amino acids. In germline, CDR1 is SNHLY, CDR2 FYNNEI. CDR3 amino acids: CASSGENYYGYTF. For the CDR3, the DNA is TGTGCCAGCAGTGGGGAGAACTACTATGGCTACACCTTC.

This clone was seen just once. The chain combines TRBV29-1 with TRBJ2-7, with D possibly TRBD1 on 6 matching bases. Germline V lookup: CDR1 SQVTM, CDR2 ANQGSEA. V lost 6 bases and J lost 3, with 15 bases in between. The CDR3 runs 13 residues. CDR3 sequence: CSVPGHANYEQYF. DNA for the CDR3: TGCAGCGTACCGGGACACGCGAACTACGAGCAGTACTTC.

The rearrangement joins TRBV27 to TRBJ2-7; 8 nucleotides align to TRBD1. J was trimmed by 3 bases and V by 6 bases; bases with no gene match: 13. CDR1 and CDR2 (germline): MNHEY, SMNVEV (reference sequence). CDR3 length: 16 amino acids. CDR3 DNA: TGTGCCAGCAGACCCTGGGGGTACACAGGGGGCTACGAGCAGTACTTC. Translating it yields CASRPWGYTGGYEQYF.

V usage is TRBV28 and J usage is TRBJ1-6; TRBD1 is a possible D gene (5 bases). CDR1 is MDHEN, CDR2 SYDVKM, per germline. CDR3 length: 12 amino acids. V dropped 10 bases and J dropped 10 bases, with 14 bases sitting between them. The CDR3 DNA follows: TGTGCCACCGAGACAGCTTCATCACCCCTCCACTTT. It yields the protein CATETASSPLHF.

V is TRBV4-2 and J is TRBJ2-1; TRBD2 matches 8 bases. J lost 4 bases, V lost 4 bases, and 9 bases had no gene match. Per the germline V gene, CDR1 is LGHNA and CDR2 is YNFKEQ. There are 16 residues in the CDR3. CDR3: CASSPLTSGPYNEQFF. In DNA form, the CDR3 reads TGTGCCAGCAGCCCCTTAACTAGCGGACCTTACAATGAGCAGTTCTTC.

The V call is TRBV19, the J call TRBJ2-1; 7 bases match TRBD1. In germline, CDR1 is LNHDA, CDR2 SQIVND (reference sequence). V was pared by 4 bases and J by 5 bases, with 8 bases of the junction left unmatched. The CDR3 length is 15 residues. CDR3 nucleotides: TGTGCCAGTAGTAAGACAGGGAAGTCCCACAATGAGCAGTTCTTC. It specifies CASSKTGKSHNEQFF.